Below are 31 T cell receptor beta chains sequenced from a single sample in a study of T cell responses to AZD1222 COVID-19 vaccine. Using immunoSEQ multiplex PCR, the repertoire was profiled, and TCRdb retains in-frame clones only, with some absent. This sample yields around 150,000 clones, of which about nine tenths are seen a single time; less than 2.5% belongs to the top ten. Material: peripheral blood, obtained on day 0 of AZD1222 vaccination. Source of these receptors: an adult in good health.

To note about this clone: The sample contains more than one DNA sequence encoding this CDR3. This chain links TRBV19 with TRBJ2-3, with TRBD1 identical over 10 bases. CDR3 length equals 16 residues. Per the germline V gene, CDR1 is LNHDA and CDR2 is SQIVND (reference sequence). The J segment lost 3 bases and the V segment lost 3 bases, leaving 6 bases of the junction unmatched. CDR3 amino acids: CASSIGTGEGTDTQYF. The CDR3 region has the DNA TGTGCCAGTAGTATTGGGACAGGGGAAGGGACAGATACGCAGTATTTT.

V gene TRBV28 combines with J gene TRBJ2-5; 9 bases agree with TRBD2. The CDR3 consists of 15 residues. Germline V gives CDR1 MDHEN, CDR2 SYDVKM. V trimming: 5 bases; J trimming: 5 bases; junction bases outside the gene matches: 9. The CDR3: CASSIAGEWKETQYF. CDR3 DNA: TGTGCCAGCAGTATAGCGGGAGAGTGGAAGGAGACCCAGTACTTC. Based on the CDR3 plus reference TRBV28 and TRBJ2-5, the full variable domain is DVKVTQSSRYLVKRTGEKVFLECVQDMDHENMFWYRQDPGLGLRLIYFSYDVKMKEKGDIPEGYSVSREKKERFSLILESASTNQTSMYLCASSIAGEWKETQYFGPGTRLLVL.

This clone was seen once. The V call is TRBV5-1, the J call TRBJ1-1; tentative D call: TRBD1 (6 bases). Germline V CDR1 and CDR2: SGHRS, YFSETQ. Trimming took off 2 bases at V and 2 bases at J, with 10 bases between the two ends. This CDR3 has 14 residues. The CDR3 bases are TGCGCCAGCAGCTTAGGGGGACAAAACACTGAAGCTTTCTTT. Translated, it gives CASSLGGQNTEAFF. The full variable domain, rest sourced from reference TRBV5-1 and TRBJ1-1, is KAGVTQTPRYLIKTRGQQVTLSCSPISGHRSVSWYQQTPGQGLQFLFEYFSETQRNKGNFPGRFSGRQFSNSRSEMNVSTLELGDSALYLCASSLGGQNTEAFFGQGTRLTVV.

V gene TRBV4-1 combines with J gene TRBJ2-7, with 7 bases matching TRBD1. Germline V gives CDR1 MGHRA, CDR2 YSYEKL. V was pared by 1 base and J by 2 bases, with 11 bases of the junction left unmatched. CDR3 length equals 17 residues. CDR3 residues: CASSQGAGGRPPYEQYF. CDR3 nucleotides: TGCGCCAGCAGCCAAGGGGCAGGGGGTAGGCCCCCCTACGAGCAGTACTTC.

The CDR3 here is CASSLGAGQRVEQFF. For the CDR3, the DNA is TGTGCCAGCAGCTTAGGAGCAGGCCAGCGGGTAGAGCAGTTCTTC. This sequence joins TRBV11-3 and TRBJ2-1; TRBD2 is a possible D gene (6 bases). Germline V gives CDR1 SGHNT, CDR2 YENEEA. Trimming pared 1 base from V and 10 bases from J, leaving 17 bases between. This CDR3 region has 15 residues.

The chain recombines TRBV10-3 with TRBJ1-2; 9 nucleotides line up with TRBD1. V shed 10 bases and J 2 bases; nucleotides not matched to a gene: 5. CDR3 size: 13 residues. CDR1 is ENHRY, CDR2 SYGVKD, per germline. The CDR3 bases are TGTGCCAACTGGGACAGGGAGAACTATGGCTACACCTTC. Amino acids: CANWDRENYGYTF.

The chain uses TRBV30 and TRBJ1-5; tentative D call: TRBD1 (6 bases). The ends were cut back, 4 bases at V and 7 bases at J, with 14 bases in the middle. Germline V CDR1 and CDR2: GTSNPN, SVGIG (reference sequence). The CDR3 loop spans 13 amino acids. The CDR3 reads CAWKAGTGQPQHF. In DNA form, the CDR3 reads TGTGCCTGGAAGGCGGGTACAGGGCAGCCCCAGCATTTT.

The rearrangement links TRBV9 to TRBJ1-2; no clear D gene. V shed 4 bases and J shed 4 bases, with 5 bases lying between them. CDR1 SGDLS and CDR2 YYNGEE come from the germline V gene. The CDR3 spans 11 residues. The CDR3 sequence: CASSNLYGYTF. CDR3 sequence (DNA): TGTGCCAGCAGCAACCTCTATGGCTACACCTTC.

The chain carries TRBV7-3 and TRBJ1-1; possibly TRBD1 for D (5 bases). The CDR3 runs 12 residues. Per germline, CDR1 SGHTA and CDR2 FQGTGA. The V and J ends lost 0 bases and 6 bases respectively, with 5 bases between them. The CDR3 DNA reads TGTGCCAGCAGCTTAACAGGGGCTGAAGCTTTCTTT. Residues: CASSLTGAEAFF. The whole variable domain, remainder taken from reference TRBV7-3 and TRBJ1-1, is GAGVSQTPSNKVTEKGKYVELRCDPISGHTALYWYRQSLGQGPEFLIYFQGTGAADDSGLPNDRFFAVRPEGSVSTLKIQRTERGDSAVYLCASSLTGAEAFFGQGTRLTVV.

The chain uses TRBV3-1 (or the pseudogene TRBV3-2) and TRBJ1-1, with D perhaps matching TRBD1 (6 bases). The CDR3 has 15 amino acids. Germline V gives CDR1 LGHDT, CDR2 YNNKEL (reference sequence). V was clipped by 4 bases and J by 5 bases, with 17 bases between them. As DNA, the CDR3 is TGTGCCAGCAGCCCCAGGACAGTCGCGGAAACTGAAGCTTTCTTT. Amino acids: CASSPRTVAETEAFF.

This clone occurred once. The CDR3 nucleotides are TGTGCCAGCAGTGACATAAGCGGAAAGCTCTCCTACAATGAGCAGTTCTTC. It codes for CASSDISGKLSYNEQFF. The chain is built from TRBV6-4 and TRBJ2-1; tentative D call: TRBD2 (5 bases). The CDR3 loop spans 17 amino acids. V lost 2 bases, J lost 0 bases, and 14 bases lay in between. CDR1 and CDR2 from the germline V gene are MRHNA and SNTAGT.

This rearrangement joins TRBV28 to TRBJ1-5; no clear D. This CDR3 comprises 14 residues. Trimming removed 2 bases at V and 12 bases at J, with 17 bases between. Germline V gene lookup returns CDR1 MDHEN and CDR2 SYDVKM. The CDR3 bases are TGTGCCAGCAGTTTAAGACGGCGGGGAACAATCCAGCATTTT. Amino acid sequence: CASSLRRRGTIQHF.

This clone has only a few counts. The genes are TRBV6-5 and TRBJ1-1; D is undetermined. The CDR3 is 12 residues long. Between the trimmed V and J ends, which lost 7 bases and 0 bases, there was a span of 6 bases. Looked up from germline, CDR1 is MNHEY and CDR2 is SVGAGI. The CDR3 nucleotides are TGTGCCAGCACTGTACTGAACACTGAAGCTTTCTTT. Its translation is CASTVLNTEAFF.

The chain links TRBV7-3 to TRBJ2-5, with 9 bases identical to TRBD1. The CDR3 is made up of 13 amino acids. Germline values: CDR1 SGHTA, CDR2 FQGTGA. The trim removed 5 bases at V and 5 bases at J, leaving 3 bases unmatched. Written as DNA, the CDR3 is TGTGCCAGCAGCCCTGGGACAGGGGAGACCCAGTACTTC. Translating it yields CASSPGTGETQYF.

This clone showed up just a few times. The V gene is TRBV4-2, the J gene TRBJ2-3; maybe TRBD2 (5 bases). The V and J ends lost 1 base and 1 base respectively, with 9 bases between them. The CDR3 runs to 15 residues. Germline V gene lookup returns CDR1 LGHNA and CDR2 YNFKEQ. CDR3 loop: CASSQVGGRTDTQYF. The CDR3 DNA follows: TGTGCCAGCAGCCAAGTGGGCGGGCGCACAGATACGCAGTATTTT.

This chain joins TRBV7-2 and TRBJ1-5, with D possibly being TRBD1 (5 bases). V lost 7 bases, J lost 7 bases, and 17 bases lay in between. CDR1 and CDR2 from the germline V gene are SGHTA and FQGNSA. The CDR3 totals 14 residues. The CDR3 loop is CASTLSGPGQPQHF. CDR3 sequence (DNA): TGTGCCAGCACTCTCTCGGGGCCGGGGCAGCCCCAGCATTTT.

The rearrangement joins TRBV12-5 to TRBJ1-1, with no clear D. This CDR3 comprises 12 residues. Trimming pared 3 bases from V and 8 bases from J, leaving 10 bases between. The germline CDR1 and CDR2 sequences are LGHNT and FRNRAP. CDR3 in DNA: TGTGCTAGTGGTTTTGGTGGGAGAGAAGCTTTCTTT. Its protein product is CASGFGGREAFF.

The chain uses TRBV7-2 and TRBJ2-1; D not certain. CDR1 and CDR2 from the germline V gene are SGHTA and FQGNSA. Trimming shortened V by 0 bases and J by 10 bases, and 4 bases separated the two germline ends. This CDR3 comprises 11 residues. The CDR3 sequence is CASSLAVEQFF. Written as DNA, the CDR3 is TGTGCCAGCAGCTTAGCGGTGGAGCAGTTCTTC.

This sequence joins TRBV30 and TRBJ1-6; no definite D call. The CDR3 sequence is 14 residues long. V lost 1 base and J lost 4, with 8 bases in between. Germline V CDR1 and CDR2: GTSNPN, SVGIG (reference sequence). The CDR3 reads CAWSENLYNSPLHF. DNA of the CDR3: TGTGCCTGGAGTGAGAACCTTTATAATTCACCCCTCCACTTT. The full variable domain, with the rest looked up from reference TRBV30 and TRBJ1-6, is SQTIHQWPATLVQPVGSPLSLECTVEGTSNPNLYWYRQAAGRGLQLLFYSVGIGQISSEVPQNLSASRPQDRQFILSSKKLLLSDSGFYLCAWSENLYNSPLHFGNGTRLTVT.

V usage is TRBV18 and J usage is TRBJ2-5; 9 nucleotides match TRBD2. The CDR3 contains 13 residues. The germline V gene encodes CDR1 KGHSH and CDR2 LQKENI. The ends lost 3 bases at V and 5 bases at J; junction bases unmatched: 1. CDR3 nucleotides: TGTGCCAGCTCACCCGGACTAGCGGAGACCCAGTACTTC. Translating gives CASSPGLAETQYF.

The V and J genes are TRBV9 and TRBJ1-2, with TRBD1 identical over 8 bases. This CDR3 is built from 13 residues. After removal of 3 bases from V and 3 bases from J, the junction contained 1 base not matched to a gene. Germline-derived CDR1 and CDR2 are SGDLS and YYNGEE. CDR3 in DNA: TGTGCCAGCAGCGGGGACAGGTACTATGGCTACACCTTC. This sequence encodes CASSGDRYYGYTF.

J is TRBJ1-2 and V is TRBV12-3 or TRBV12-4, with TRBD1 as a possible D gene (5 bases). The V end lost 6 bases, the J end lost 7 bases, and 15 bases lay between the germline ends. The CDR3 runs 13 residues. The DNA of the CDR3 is TGTGCCAGCAGCCGCGACCAGGGAAGTGGCTACACCTTC. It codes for CASSRDQGSGYTF.

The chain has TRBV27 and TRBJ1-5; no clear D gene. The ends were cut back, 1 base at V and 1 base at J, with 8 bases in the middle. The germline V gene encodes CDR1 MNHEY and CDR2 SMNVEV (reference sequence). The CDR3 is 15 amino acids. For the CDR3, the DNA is TGTGCCAGCAGTTTATTCGAGGGAAGCAATCAGCCCCAGCATTTT. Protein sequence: CASSLFEGSNQPQHF.

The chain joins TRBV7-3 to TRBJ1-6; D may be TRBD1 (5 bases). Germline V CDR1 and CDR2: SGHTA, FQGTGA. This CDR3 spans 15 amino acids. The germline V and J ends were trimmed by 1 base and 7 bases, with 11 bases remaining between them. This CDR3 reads CASSLKLGENSPLHF. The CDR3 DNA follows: TGTGCCAGCAGCTTAAAATTGGGGGAGAATTCACCCCTCCACTTT.

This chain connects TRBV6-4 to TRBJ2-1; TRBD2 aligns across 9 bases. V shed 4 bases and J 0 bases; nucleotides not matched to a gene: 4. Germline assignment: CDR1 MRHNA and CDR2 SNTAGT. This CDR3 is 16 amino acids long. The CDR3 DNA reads TGTGCCAGCAGTGCCTCTAGCGGGGTCTCCTACAATGAGCAGTTCTTC. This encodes CASSASSGVSYNEQFF.

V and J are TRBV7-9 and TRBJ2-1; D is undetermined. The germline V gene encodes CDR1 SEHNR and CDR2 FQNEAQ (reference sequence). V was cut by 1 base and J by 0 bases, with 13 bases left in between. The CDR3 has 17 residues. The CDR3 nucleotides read TGTGCCAGCAGCTTAGGAATGGCGGCCTTCTCCTACAATGAGCAGTTCTTC. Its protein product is CASSLGMAAFSYNEQFF.

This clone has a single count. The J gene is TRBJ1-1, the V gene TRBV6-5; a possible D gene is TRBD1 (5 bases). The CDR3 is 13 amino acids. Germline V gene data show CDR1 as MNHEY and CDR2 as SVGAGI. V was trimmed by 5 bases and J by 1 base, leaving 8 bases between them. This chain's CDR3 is CASSPQGNTEAFF. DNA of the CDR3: TGTGCCAGCAGTCCGCAGGGGAACACTGAAGCTTTCTTT.

CDR3 sequence (DNA): TGTGCCAGCAGCCCCGTTCGGACAGCGCCTGGGGACACTGAAGCTTTCTTT. Protein sequence: CASSPVRTAPGDTEAFF. V usage is TRBV14 and J usage is TRBJ1-1, with TRBD1 as a possible D gene (6 bases). CDR1 and CDR2 (germline): SGHDN, FVKESK. V lost 4 bases to trimming and J lost 3 bases, with 21 bases between them. The length of the CDR3 is 17 residues.

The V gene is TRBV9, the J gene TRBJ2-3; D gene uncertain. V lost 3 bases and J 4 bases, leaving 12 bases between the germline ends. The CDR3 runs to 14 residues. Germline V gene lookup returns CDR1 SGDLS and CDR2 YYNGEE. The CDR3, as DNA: TGTGCCAGCAGCGCTCTACCCAGCCCAGATACGCAGTATTTT. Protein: CASSALPSPDTQYF.

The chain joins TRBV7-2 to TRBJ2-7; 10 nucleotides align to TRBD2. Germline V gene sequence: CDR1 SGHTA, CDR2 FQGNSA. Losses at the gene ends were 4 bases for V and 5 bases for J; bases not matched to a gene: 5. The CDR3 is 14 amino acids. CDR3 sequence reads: CASSSAGGPDEQYF. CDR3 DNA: TGTGCCAGCAGCTCAGCGGGAGGGCCGGACGAGCAGTACTTC. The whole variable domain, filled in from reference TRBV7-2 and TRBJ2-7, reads GAGVSQSPSNKVTEKGKDVELRCDPISGHTALYWYRQSLGQGLEFLIYFQGNSAPDKSGLPSDRFSAERTGGSVSTLTIQRTQQEDSAVYLCASSSAGGPDEQYFGPGTRLTVT.

CDR3 sequence (DNA): TGTGCCAGCAGCCAAGTTGGACAGGGGCCTGAAGCTTTCTTT. This sequence encodes CASSQVGQGPEAFF. This chain joins TRBV4-2 and TRBJ1-1; 9 bases are a match to TRBD1. The CDR3 extends over 14 amino acids. Germline V gene sequence: CDR1 LGHNA, CDR2 YNFKEQ. Germline trimming cut 1 base from V and 6 bases from J; bases unmatched to any gene: 3.